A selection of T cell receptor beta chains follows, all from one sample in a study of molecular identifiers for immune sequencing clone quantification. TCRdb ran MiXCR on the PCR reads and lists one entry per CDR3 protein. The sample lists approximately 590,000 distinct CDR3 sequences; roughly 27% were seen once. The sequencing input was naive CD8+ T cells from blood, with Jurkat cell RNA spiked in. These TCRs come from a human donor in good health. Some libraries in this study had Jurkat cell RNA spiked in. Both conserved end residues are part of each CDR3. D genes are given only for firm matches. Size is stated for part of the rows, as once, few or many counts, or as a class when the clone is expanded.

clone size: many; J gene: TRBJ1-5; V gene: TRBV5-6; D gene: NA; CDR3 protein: CASSLSGNVYNQPQHF; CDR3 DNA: TGTGCCAGCAGCTTGTCAGGGAACGTTTACAATCAGCCCCAGCATTTT
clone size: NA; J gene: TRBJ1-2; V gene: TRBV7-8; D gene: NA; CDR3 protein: CASSLTRDVRFGYTF; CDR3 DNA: TGTGCCAGCAGCCTTACCAGGGACGTGAGGTTTGGCTACACCTTC
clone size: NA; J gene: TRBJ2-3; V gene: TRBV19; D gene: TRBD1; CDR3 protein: CASSSGGPDTQYF; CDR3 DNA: TGTGCCAGCAGCTCAGGGGGCCCAGATACGCAGTATTTT
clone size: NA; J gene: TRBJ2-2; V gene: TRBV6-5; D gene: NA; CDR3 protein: CASSYGSSGNTGELFF; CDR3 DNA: TGTGCCAGCAGCTACGGATCTTCAGGGAACACCGGGGAGCTGTTTTTT
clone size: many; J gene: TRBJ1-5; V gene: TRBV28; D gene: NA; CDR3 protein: CASSLVGDYSNQPQHF; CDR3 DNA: TGTGCCAGCAGTTTGGTAGGGGACTATAGCAATCAGCCCCAGCATTTT
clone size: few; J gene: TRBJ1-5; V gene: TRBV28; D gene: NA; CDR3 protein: CASSLSSFFEPQHF; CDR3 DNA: TGTGCCAGCAGTTTATCCTCATTTTTTGAGCCCCAGCATTTT
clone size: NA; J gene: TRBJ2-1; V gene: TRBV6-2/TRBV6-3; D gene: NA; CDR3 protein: CASSQGPMNEQFF; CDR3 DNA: TGTGCCAGCAGCCAGGGACCTATGAATGAGCAGTTCTTC
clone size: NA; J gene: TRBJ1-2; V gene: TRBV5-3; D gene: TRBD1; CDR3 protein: CASSPGRQGAYGYTF; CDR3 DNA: TGTGCCAGCAGCCCCGGACGACAGGGGGCCTATGGCTACACCTTC
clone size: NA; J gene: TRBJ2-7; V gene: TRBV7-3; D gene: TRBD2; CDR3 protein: CASSIDSGSPYEQYF; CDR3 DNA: TGTGCCAGCAGCATTGATAGCGGGAGTCCCTACGAGCAGTACTTC
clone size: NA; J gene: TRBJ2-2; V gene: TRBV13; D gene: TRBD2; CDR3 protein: CASKSGGENTGELFF; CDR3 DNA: TGTGCCAGTAAATCGGGGGGTGAGAACACCGGGGAGCTGTTTTTT
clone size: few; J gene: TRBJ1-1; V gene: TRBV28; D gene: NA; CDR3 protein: CASTSLGQSEAFF; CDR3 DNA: TGTGCCAGCACCTCCCTGGGGCAGTCAGAAGCTTTCTTT
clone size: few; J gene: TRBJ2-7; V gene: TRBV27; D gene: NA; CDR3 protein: CASSLKGSSYEQYF; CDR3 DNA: TGTGCCAGCAGTTTAAAGGGGAGCTCCTACGAGCAGTACTTC
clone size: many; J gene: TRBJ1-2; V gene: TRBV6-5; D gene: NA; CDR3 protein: CASSYTGKEGYTF; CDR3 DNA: TGTGCCAGCAGTTATACAGGGAAAGAAGGCTACACCTTC
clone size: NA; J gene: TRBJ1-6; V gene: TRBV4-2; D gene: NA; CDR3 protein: CASSQDVSGLYNSPLHF; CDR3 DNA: TGTGCCAGCAGCCAAGATGTCTCAGGGCTTTATAATTCACCCCTCCACTTT
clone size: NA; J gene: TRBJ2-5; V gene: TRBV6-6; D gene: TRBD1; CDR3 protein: CASSYPGQGEETQYF; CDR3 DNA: TGTGCCAGCAGTTACCCAGGACAGGGCGAAGAGACCCAGTACTTC